This paragraph covers one T cell receptor (beta chain) sequence. The ends were cut back, 7 bases at V and 8 bases at J, with 26 bases in the middle. The CDR3 loop spans 17 amino acids. Germline V lookup: CDR1 LNHDA, CDR2 SQIVND (reference sequence). Sequencing used immunoSEQ multiplex PCR; TCRdb keeps in-frame clones, though not all of them. The sample has 140,000 to 150,000 clones; over 70% are singletons. The sample belongs to a study of blood T cell repertoires in COVID-19. The chain joins TRBV19 to TRBJ1-4; D perhaps matches TRBD1 (6 bases). The material sequenced was peripheral blood. This TCR was sampled from an older woman with acute or convalescent COVID-19. This CDR3 reads CASTHGPRGSGAEKLFF. CDR3 bases: TGTGCCAGTACCCATGGGCCCAGGGGATCAGGGGCAGAAAAACTGTTTTTT.